The 8 T cell receptor beta chains listed next were all sequenced from one sample in a study of CD8+ T cells in alopecia areata. RNA, once extracted, was reverse transcribed into cDNA for use as the sequencing template. The assay was immunoSEQ multiplex PCR, and TCRdb's table has in-frame clones only and misses some. Found here are about 140,000 clones, 45% to 60% of them singletons; the top ten hold about 4.3%. The specimen was CD4+ T cells sorted from blood. Receptors originate from a human donor in good health.

The chain joins TRBV5-1 to TRBJ2-3; 10 positions match TRBD2. The germline V gene has CDR1 SGHRS and CDR2 YFSETQ. Unmatched junction bases numbered 2, after V lost 0 bases and J lost 4 bases. The CDR3 covers 15 residues. The CDR3 bases are TGCGCCAGCAGCTTGGGCCTAGCGGGAGCAGATACGCAGTATTTT. Amino acid sequence: CASSLGLAGADTQYF.

V and J are TRBV9 and TRBJ2-7; 12 bases line up with TRBD2. The length of the CDR3 is 14 residues. The J segment lost 6 bases and the V segment lost 1 base, leaving 2 bases of the junction unmatched. CDR1 and CDR2 (germline): SGDLS, YYNGEE. CDR3 in amino acids: CASSVLAGGTEQYF. The CDR3 DNA reads TGTGCCAGCAGCGTACTAGCGGGAGGGACCGAGCAGTACTTC. The full variable domain, with the rest looked up from reference TRBV9 and TRBJ2-7, is DSGVTQTPKHLITATGQRVTLRCSPRSGDLSVYWYQQSLDQGLQFLIQYYNGEERAKGNILERFSAQQFPDLHSELNLSSLELGDSALYFCASSVLAGGTEQYFGPGTRLTVT.

In DNA form, the CDR3 reads TGCAGCGTTGAGGGGGCGGGGGAGTATGGCTACACCTTC. Translating gives CSVEGAGEYGYTF. V is TRBV29-1 and J is TRBJ1-2, with a possible D match to TRBD1 (6 bases). The CDR3 runs to 13 residues. V shed 3 bases and J shed 5 bases, with 13 bases lying between them. Germline V gives CDR1 SQVTM, CDR2 ANQGSEA.

V gene TRBV4-1 combines with J gene TRBJ1-4, with D possibly TRBD1 on 6 matching bases. CDR1 MGHRA and CDR2 YSYEKL come from the germline V gene. V was pared by 4 bases and J by 10 bases, with 16 bases between. The CDR3 has 14 amino acids. In DNA form, the CDR3 reads TGCGCCAGCAGCCCCCTAGGGGGATCGAGAAAACTGTTTTTT. Translating gives CASSPLGGSRKLFF.

The chain's CDR3 is CAWSTPGGPPTNVLTF. CDR3 sequence (DNA): TGTGCCTGGAGTACCCCAGGGGGCCCCCCTACCAACGTCCTGACTTTC. The J gene is TRBJ2-6, the V gene TRBV30; 8 bases are shared with TRBD1. CDR3 length equals 16 residues. CDR1 GTSNPN and CDR2 SVGIG come from the germline V gene (reference sequence). Trimming removed 2 bases from V and 8 bases from J; junction bases left unmatched: 11. Looking up the rest from reference TRBV30 and TRBJ2-6 gives the full variable domain: SQTIHQWPATLVQPVGSPLSLECTVEGTSNPNLYWYRQAAGRGLQLLFYSVGIGQISSEVPQNLSASRPQDRQFILSSKKLLLSDSGFYLCAWSTPGGPPTNVLTFGAGSRLTVL.

This sequence joins TRBV9 and TRBJ1-5; D is unresolved. CDR3 size: 15 residues. Between the trimmed V and J ends, which lost 3 bases and 0 bases, there was a span of 10 bases. Germline V gene data show CDR1 as SGDLS and CDR2 as YYNGEE. The CDR3 bases are TGTGCCAGCAGCGCGGACGGTTATAGCAATCAGCCCCAGCATTTT. Residues: CASSADGYSNQPQHF.

A few counts support this clone. CDR3 sequence reads: CASSSNTAVNTEAFF. CDR3 nucleotide sequence: TGCGCCAGCAGCTCGAATACTGCAGTGAACACTGAAGCTTTCTTT. This chain links TRBV5-1 with TRBJ1-1, with D unclear. The V gene lost 3 bases and the J gene lost 0 bases, with 12 bases spanning the gap. From germline, CDR1 is SGHRS and CDR2 YFSETQ. There are 15 residues in the CDR3.

This chain links TRBV29-1 with TRBJ1-4; possibly TRBD1 for D (5 bases). Germline lookup yields CDR1 SQVTM and CDR2 ANQGSEA. The CDR3 contains 16 residues. The V and J ends lost 0 bases and 5 bases respectively, with 16 bases between them. The CDR3 DNA sequence: TGCAGCGTTGAAGAGTTGGGGGAGGCTGCGAATGAAAAACTGTTTTTT. This sequence encodes CSVEELGEAANEKLFF. The entire variable domain, with the rest obtained from reference TRBV29-1 and TRBJ1-4, is as follows: SAVISQKPSRDICQRGTSLTIQCQVDSQVTMMFWYRQQPGQSLTLIATANQGSEATYESGFVIDKFPISRPNLTFSTLTVSNMSPEDSSIYLCSVEELGEAANEKLFFGSGTQLSVL.